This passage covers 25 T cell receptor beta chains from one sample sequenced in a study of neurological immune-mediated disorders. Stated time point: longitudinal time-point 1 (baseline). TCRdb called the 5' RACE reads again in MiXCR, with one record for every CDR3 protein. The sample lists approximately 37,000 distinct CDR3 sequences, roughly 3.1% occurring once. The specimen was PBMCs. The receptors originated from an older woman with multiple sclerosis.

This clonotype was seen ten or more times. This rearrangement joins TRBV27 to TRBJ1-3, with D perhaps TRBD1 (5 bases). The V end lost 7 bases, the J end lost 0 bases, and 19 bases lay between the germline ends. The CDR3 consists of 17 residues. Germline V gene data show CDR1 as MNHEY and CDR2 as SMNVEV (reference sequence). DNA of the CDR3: TGTGCCAGCACCCGTGGGACGGGGCCGTCCTCTGGAAACACCATATATTTT. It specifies CASTRGTGPSSGNTIYF.

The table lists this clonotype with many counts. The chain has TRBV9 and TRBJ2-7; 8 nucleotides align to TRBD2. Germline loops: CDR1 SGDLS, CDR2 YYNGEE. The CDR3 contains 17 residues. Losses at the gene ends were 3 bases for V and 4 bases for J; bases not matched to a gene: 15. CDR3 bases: TGTGCCAGCAGCGCCCAAGGGGGGCGGGGGGAGGGTTACGAGCAGTACTTC. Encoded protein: CASSAQGGRGEGYEQYF.

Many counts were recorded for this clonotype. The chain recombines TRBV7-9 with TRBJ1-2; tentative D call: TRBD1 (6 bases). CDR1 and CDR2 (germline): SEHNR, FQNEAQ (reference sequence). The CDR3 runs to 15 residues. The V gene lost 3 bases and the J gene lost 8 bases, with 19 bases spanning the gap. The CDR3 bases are TGTGCCAGCAGCTTTGGAGACAGGCCTGGTATCGGCTACACCTTC. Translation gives CASSFGDRPGIGYTF.

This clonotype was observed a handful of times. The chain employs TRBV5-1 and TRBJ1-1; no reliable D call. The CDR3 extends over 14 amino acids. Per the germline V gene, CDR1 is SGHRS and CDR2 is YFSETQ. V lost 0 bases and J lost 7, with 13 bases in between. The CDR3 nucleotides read TGCGCCAGCAGCTTGGGTGGAAGTACATATGAAGCTTTCTTT. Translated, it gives CASSLGGSTYEAFF.

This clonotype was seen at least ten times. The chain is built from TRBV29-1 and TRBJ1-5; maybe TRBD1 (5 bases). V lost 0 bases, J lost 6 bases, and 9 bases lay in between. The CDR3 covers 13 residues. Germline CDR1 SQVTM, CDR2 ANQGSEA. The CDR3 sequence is CSVEDRVGQPQHF. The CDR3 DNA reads TGCAGCGTTGAAGACAGGGTGGGTCAGCCCCAGCATTTT.

The CDR3 is CSATGTGAKEQYF. In DNA form, the CDR3 reads TGCAGTGCAACCGGGACAGGGGCCAAAGAGCAGTACTTC. V and J are TRBV20-1 and TRBJ2-7; 10 bases agree with TRBD1. This CDR3 is 13 amino acids long. Per the germline V gene, CDR1 is DFQATT and CDR2 is SNEGSKA (reference sequence). The V gene end was trimmed by 6 bases and the J gene end by 7 bases; junction bases not matched to a gene: 9.

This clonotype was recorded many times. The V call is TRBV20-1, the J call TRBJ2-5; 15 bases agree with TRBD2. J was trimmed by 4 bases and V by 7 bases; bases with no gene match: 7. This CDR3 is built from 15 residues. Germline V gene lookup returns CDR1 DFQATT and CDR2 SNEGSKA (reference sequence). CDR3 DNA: TGCAGTGGGACTAGCGGGGGGGCAGTGGTAGAGACCCAGTACTTC. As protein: CSGTSGGAVVETQYF.

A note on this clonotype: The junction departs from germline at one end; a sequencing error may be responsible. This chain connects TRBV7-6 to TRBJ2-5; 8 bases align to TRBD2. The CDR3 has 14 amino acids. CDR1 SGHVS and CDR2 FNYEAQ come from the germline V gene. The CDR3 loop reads CASSLVGTRQTHYF. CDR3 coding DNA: TGTGCCAGCAGCTTAGTAGGGACTAGGCAGACCCATTACTTC. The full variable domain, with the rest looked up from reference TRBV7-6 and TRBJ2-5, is GAGVSQSPRYKVTKRGQDVALRCDPISGHVSLYWYRQALGQGPEFLTYFNYEAQQDKSGLPNDRFSAERPEGSISTLTIQRTEQRDSAMYRCASSLVGTRQTHYFGPGTRLLVL.

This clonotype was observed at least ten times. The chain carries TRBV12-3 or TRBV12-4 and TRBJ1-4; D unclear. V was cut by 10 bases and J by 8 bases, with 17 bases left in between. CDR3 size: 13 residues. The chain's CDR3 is CATQPQLGEKLFF. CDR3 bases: TGTGCCACCCAGCCCCAACTTGGGGAAAAACTGTTTTTT.

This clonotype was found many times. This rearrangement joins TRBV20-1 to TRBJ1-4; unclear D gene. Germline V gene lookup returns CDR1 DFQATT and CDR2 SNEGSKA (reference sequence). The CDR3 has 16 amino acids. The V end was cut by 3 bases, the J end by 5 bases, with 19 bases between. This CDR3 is CSASGSSLLGNEKLFF. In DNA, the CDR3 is TGCAGTGCTAGTGGAAGCAGCCTCCTCGGGAATGAAAAACTGTTTTTT.

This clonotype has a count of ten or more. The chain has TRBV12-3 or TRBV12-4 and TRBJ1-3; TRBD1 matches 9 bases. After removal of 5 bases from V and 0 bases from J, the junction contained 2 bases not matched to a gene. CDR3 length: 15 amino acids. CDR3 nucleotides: TGTGCCAGCAGTCCGGGACAGGGCTCTGGAAACACCATATATTTT. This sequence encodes CASSPGQGSGNTIYF.

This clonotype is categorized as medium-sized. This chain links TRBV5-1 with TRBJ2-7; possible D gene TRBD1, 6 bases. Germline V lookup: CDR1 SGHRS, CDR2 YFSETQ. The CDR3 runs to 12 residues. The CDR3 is CASGQGSHEQYF. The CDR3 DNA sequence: TGCGCGAGCGGCCAGGGGAGCCACGAGCAGTACTTC.

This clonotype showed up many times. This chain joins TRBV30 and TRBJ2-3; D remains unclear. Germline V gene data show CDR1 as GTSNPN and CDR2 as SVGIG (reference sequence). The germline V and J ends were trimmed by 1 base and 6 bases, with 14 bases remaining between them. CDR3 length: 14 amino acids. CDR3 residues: CAWSGKGPGDTQYF. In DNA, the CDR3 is TGTGCCTGGAGTGGAAAAGGCCCAGGCGATACGCAGTATTTT.

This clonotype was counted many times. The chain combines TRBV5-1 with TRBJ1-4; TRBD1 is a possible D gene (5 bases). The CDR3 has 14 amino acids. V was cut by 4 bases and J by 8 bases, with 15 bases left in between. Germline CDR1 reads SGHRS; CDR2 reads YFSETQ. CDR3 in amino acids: CASSPTVTDEKLFF. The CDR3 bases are TGCGCCAGCAGCCCGACGGTGACAGACGAAAAACTGTTTTTT.

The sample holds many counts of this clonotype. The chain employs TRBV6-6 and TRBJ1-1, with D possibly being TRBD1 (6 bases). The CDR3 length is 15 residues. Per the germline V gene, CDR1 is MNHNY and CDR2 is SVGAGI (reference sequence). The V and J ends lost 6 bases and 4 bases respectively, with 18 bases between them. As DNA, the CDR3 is TGTGCCAGCAGCCTGCGGGGGGCACGGGTCACTGAAGCTTTCTTT. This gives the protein CASSLRGARVTEAFF.

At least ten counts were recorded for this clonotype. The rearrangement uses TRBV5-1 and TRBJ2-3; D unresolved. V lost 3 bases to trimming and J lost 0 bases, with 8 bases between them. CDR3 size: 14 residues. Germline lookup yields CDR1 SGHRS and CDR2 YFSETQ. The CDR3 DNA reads TGCGCCAGCAGCTCCAGGTCTAGCACAGATACGCAGTATTTT. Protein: CASSSRSSTDTQYF.

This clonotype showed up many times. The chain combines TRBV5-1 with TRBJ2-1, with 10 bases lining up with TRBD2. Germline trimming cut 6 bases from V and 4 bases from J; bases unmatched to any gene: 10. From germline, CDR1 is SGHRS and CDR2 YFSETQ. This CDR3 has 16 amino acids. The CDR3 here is CASTVNSGGTYNEQFF. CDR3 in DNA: TGCGCCAGCACCGTAAATAGCGGGGGGACGTACAATGAGCAGTTCTTC.

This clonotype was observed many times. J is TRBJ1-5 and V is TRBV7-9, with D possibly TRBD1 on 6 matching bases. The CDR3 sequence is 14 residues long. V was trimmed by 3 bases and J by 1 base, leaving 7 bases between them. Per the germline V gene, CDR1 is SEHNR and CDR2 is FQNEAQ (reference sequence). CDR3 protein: CASSFRGSNQPQHF. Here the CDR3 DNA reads TGTGCCAGCAGCTTCAGGGGCAGCAATCAGCCCCAGCATTTT. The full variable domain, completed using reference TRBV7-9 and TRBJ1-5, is DTGVSQNPRHKITKRGQNVTFRCDPISEHNRLYWYRQTLGQGPEFLTYFQNEAQLEKSRLLSDRFSAERPKGSFSTLEIQRTEQGDSAMYLCASSFRGSNQPQHFGDGTRLSIL.

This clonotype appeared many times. Here the CDR3 reads CASTDPPGTEAFF. CDR3 DNA sequence: TGTGCCAGCACAGACCCCCCGGGCACTGAAGCTTTCTTT. The chain has TRBV6-5 and TRBJ1-1, with no clear D. This CDR3 is built from 13 residues. V lost 7 bases and J 4 bases, leaving 13 bases between the germline ends. Per germline, CDR1 MNHEY and CDR2 SVGAGI.

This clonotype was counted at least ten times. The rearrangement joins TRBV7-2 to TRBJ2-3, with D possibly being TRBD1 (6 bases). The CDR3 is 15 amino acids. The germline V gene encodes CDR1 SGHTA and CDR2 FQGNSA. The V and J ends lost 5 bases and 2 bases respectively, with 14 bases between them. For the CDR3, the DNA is TGTGCCAGCAGCCTGGGACACCGAAACACAGATACGCAGTATTTT. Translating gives CASSLGHRNTDTQYF. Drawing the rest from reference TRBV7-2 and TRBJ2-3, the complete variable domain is GAGVSQSPSNKVTEKGKDVELRCDPISGHTALYWYRQSLGQGLEFLIYFQGNSAPDKSGLPSDRFSAERTGGSVSTLTIQRTQQEDSAVYLCASSLGHRNTDTQYFGPGTRLTVL.

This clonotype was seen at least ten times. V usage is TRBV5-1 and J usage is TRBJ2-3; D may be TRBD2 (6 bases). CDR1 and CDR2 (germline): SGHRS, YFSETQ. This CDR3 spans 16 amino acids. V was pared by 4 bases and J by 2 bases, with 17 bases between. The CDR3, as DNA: TGCGCCAGCAGCCAACAACCGGGACTGGACACAGATACGCAGTATTTT. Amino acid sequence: CASSQQPGLDTDTQYF.

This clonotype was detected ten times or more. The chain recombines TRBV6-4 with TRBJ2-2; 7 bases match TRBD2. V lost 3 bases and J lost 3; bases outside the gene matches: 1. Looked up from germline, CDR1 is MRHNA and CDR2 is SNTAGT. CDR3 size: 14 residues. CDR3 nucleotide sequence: TGTGCCAGCAGTGAGGGGGGGGACACCGGGGAGCTGTTTTTT. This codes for CASSEGGDTGELFF.

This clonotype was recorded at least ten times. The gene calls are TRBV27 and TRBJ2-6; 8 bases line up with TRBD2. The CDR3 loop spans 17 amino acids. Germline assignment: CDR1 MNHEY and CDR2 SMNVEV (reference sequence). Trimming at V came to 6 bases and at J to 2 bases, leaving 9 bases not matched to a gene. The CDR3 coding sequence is TGTGCCAGCAGACGGGGGGCGGGGGGTGCTGGGGCCAACGTCCTGACTTTC. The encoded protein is CASRRGAGGAGANVLTF. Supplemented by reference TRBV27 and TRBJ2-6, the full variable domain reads EAQVTQNPRYLITVTGKKLTVTCSQNMNHEYMSWYRQDPGLGLRQIYYSMNVEVTDKGDVPEGYKVSRKEKRNFPLILESPSPNQTSLYFCASRRGAGGAGANVLTFGAGSRLTVL.

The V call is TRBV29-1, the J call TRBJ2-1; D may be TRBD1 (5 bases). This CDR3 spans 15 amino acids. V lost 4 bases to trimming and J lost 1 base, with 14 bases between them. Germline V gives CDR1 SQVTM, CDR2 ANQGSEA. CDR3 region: CSVALWAGSYNEQFF. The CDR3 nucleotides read TGCAGCGTTGCCCTATGGGCAGGGTCCTACAATGAGCAGTTCTTC.

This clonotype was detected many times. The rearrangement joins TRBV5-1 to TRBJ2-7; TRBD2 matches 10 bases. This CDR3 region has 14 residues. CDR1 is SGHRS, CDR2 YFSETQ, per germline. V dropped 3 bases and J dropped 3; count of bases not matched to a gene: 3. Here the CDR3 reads CASSSSGGLYEQYF. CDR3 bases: TGCGCCAGCAGCTCTAGCGGGGGCCTCTACGAGCAGTACTTC.